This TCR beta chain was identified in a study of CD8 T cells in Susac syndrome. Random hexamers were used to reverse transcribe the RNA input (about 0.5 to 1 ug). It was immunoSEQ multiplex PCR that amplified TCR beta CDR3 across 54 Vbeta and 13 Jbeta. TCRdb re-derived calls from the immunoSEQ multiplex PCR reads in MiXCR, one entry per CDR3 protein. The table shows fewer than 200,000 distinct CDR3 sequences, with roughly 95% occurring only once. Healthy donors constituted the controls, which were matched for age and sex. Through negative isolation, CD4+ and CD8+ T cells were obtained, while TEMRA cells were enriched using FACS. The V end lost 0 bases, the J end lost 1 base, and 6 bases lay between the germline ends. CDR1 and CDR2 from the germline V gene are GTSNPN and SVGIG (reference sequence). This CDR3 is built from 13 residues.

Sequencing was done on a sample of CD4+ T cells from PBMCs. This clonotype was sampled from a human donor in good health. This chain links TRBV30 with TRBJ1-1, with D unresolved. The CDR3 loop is CAWSVRRNTEAFF. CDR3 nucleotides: TGTGCCTGGAGTGTACGGCGGAACACTGAAGCTTTCTTT.